These T cell receptor beta chains were read from a single sample in a study of beta chain features in type 1 diabetes. Data came from immunoSEQ multiplex PCR; TCRdb stores just in-frame clones and leaves some out. In the table there are hundreds of thousands of clones, roughly 15% of which are singletons. Sequenced material: naive CD4+ T cells from blood. These receptors originate from a man between 18 and 35 years old in good health. The CDR3 runs from the conserved cysteine through the conserved F or W. D genes are given only for firm matches. The size entry is marked missing in some rows and otherwise reads once, few, many or a size class.

>TRBV7-3|TRBJ1-6|few|TRBD1
TGTGCCAGCAGCTTACAGGGGGGCGTGAATTCACCCCTCCACTTT
CASSLQGGVNSPLHF
>TRBV15|TRBJ2-2|many|.
TGTGCCACCAGCCTAAGGTCTGGCGGGGAGCTGTTTTTT
CATSLRSGGELFF
>TRBV9|TRBJ2-1|.|.
TGTGCCAGCAGCGTAGCGAACGACTACAATGAGCAGTTCTTC
CASSVANDYNEQFF
>TRBV2|TRBJ2-7|.|.
TGTGCCAGCAGTCAACGAGGTTTGGGCTACGAGCAGTACTTC
CASSQRGLGYEQYF
>TRBV5-1|TRBJ2-3|few|.
TGCGCCAGCAGCGGCGGACTCAGCACAGATACGCAGTATTTT
CASSGGLSTDTQYF
>TRBV7-9|TRBJ2-3|.|TRBD2
TGTGCCAGCAGCTCGAAGCGGGGATACACAGATACGCAGTATTTT
CASSSKRGYTDTQYF
>TRBV27|TRBJ2-1|.|TRBD2
TGTGCCAGCAGTTATCGTTTATCTAGGACTAGCGGGAGGTACACCCTTTCCTACAATGAGCAGTTCTTC
CASSYRLSRTSGRYTLSYNEQFF
>TRBV10-3|TRBJ1-2|few|.
TGTGCCATCAGTGAGTCTCGGACAGCCCATGGCTACACCTTC
CAISESRTAHGYTF
>TRBV25-1|TRBJ2-2|.|.
TGTGCCAGCAGTGAATATATAGGGACCGGGGAGCTGTTTTTT
CASSEYIGTGELFF
>TRBV7-9|TRBJ2-5|.|TRBD1
TGTGCCAGCAGCTTGGACAGGTTTGAGACCCAGTACTTC
CASSLDRFETQYF
>TRBV30|TRBJ1-2|few|.
TGTGCCTGGAGTCTGTTTCTGACGGCCCCGATGAACTATGGCTACACCTTC
CAWSLFLTAPMNYGYTF
>TRBV13|TRBJ1-2|.|TRBD1
TGTGCCAGCAGCAACGGGACAGTACGGGGCTACACCTTC
CASSNGTVRGYTF
>TRBV7-9|TRBJ1-1|.|.
TGTGCCAGCAGCCGCGGCGGGAGTCTGAACACTGAAGCTTTCTTT
CASSRGGSLNTEAFF
>TRBV30|TRBJ1-2|.|.
TGTGCCTGGGGGAAGGGTGGCTACACCTTC
CAWGKGGYTF
>TRBV12-2|TRBJ2-7|few|.
TGTGCAAGTCGCTTAGCACGGGCCGGCTACGAGCAGTACTTC
CASRLARAGYEQYF
>TRBV19|TRBJ2-4|few|TRBD1
TGTGCCAGTACCCATCCCGGACAGGGAAACATTCAGTACTTC
CASTHPGQGNIQYF
>TRBV28|TRBJ2-3|.|TRBD1
TGTGCCAGCAGTTTACCCGGGACAGGGCTTCCAGATACGCAGTATTTT
CASSLPGTGLPDTQYF
>TRBV20-1|TRBJ2-1|.|.
TGCAGTGCTGCTGCCTATGAGCAGTTCTTC
CSAAAYEQFF
>TRBV28|TRBJ1-1|.|.
TGTGCCAGCATTAGTGGAGACACTGAAGCTTTCTTT
CASISGDTEAFF
>TRBV6-5|TRBJ2-5|.|TRBD2
TGTGCCAGCAGTTACTCCCCACCTAGCGGAGCTAACGCTCAGTACTTC
CASSYSPPSGANAQYF
>TRBV5-1|TRBJ2-5|.|.
TGCGCCAGCAGCTCTCCCCCGGGGGAGACCCAGTACTTC
CASSSPPGETQYF
>TRBV7-3|TRBJ2-5|few|.
TGTGCCAGCAGCGCCTACAGGGATTCGGAGACCCAGTACTTC
CASSAYRDSETQYF
>TRBV11-2|TRBJ2-1|few|TRBD1
TGTGCCAGCAGTCCGTATTGGACAAGGGGGCATGAGCAGTTCTTC
CASSPYWTRGHEQFF
>TRBV4-3|TRBJ1-4|.|.
TGCGCCAGCAGCCAAGCCGGGTCCCCAAGTGAAAAACTGTTTTTT
CASSQAGSPSEKLFF
>TRBV28|TRBJ2-5|few|.
TGTGCCAGCACCGCTGCATCACGAGCGTGGTACTTC
CASTAASRAWYF
>TRBV4-3|TRBJ2-4|.|TRBD1
TGCGCCAGCAGCCAAGATCTCCCCGGGACAGGGAAAAACATTCAGTACTTC
CASSQDLPGTGKNIQYF
>TRBV13|TRBJ2-2|few|.
TGTGCCAGCAGTACCGGACAGATGGGCGGGGAGCTGTTTTTT
CASSTGQMGGELFF
>TRBV29-1|TRBJ1-2|few|.
TGCAGCGTTGAACTGGCAGCGGCTAACTATGGCTACACCTTC
CSVELAAANYGYTF
>TRBV4-1|TRBJ1-1|.|TRBD1
TGCGCCAGCAGCCAAGATACAGGGGCTATCACTGAAGCTTTCTTT
CASSQDTGAITEAFF
>TRBV7-9|TRBJ1-5|.|TRBD1
TGTGCCAGCAGCTTGGCAGGGGGCGGCAATCAGCCCCAGCATTTT
CASSLAGGGNQPQHF
>TRBV28|TRBJ2-3|few|.
TGTGCCAGCAGTTCAAGGGTCGATACGCAGTATTTT
CASSSRVDTQYF
>TRBV9|TRBJ2-7|.|TRBD2
TGTGCCAGCAGCGTAGCTCCGGCGGGAGGGTACGAGCAGTACTTC
CASSVAPAGGYEQYF
>TRBV29-1|TRBJ2-1|few|.
TGCAGCTTCCCTCGGGGCAGGTACGGGCGGGATGAGCAGTTCTTC
CSFPRGRYGRDEQFF
>TRBV20-1|TRBJ2-7|.|.
TGCAGTGTGGGGAGGACCTACGAGCAGTACTTC
CSVGRTYEQYF
>TRBV28|TRBJ2-2|few|TRBD1
TGTGCCAGCCAAACAGGGGGTGATTTGAACACCGGGGAGCTGTTTTTT
CASQTGGDLNTGELFF
>TRBV5-6|TRBJ2-2|few|.
TGTGCCAGCAGCCCCGGTGGACCCAGGATCTTTGTGGAGCTGTTTTTT
CASSPGGPRIFVELFF
>TRBV7-3|TRBJ2-5|few|.
TGTGCCAGCAGTCTTAACGGGGCAGGGGCAGAGACCCAGTACTTC
CASSLNGAGAETQYF
>TRBV30|TRBJ2-5|.|.
TGTGCCTGGAGTCCGAAAGAGACCCAGTACTTC
CAWSPKETQYF
>TRBV7-2|TRBJ1-4|.|.
TGTGCCAGCAGCTTGCGATTAGGGTCAACTAATGAAAAACTGTTTTTT
CASSLRLGSTNEKLFF
>TRBV7-2|TRBJ2-7|.|.
TGTGCCAGCAGCTTAGGAGGGTCGGGCGAGCAGTACTTC
CASSLGGSGEQYF
>TRBV19|TRBJ2-6|.|.
TGTGCCAGTAGCAATACAGGATCTGGGGCCAACGTCCTGACTTTC
CASSNTGSGANVLTF
>TRBV6-4|TRBJ2-7|few|.
TGTGCCAGCGCATACCCCTACTTC
CASAYPYF
>TRBV29-1|TRBJ2-7|.|TRBD1
TGCAGCGTCGCCGGGACAGGAGCCTACGAGCAGTACTTC
CSVAGTGAYEQYF
>TRBV30|TRBJ2-2|few|.
TGTGCCTGGAGTGTACTAACCACCGGGGAGCTGTTTTTT
CAWSVLTTGELFF
>TRBV5-6|TRBJ2-7|.|TRBD1
TGTGCCAGCAGCTTACCGGGACAGGGGTACGAGCAGTACTTC
CASSLPGQGYEQYF
>TRBV6-5|TRBJ2-7|once|TRBD2
TGTGCCAGCAGTTACTCGATGACTAGCGGTAGCTACGAGCAGTACTTC
CASSYSMTSGSYEQYF
>TRBV10-3|TRBJ1-2|.|TRBD1
TGTGCCATCAGTGAGTCTTGGACAGGGGGCCACTATGGCTACACCTTC
CAISESWTGGHYGYTF
>TRBV6-1|TRBJ2-7|.|TRBD1
TGTGCCAGCAGTGAAAGGGACAGGGGGCCAGGGCAGTACTTC
CASSERDRGPGQYF
>TRBV9|TRBJ1-1|few|.
TGTGCCAGCAGCGTAGGCAGGGATAATGAAGCTTTCTTT
CASSVGRDNEAFF
>TRBV28|TRBJ1-3|few|.
TGTGCCAGCAGTCTGCGTTACTCCGGAAACACCATATATTTT
CASSLRYSGNTIYF